This entry lists 7 T cell receptor beta chains sequenced from one sample in a study of vaccination effects on CD4 cells after COVID-19. The protocol was immunoSEQ multiplex PCR, while the TCRdb copy is restricted to in-frame clones and leaves out a portion. The sample lists around 12,000 clones, around 67% occurring once. The antigens for these receptors are not known. Antigen-specific CD4+ T cells expanded by the ViraFEST assay with viral peptide pools were then sequenced. CD4+ T cell isolation took place after about nine days of culture. SARS-CoV-2 infected the person between March and December 2020, as confirmed by PCR. BNT162b2 vaccine or mRNA-1273 vaccine was given to participants in two doses. Sequenced here: CD4+ T cells from PBMCs cultured with HCoV-NL63 spike peptides, sampled after COVID-19 vaccination. All receptors derive from a human donor who had a prior SARS-CoV-2 infection.

The chain employs TRBV4-1 and TRBJ1-1; D uncertain. CDR3 size: 14 residues. V was cut by 1 base and J by 0 bases, with 6 bases left in between. The germline gives CDR1 MGHRA, CDR2 YSYEKL. Here the CDR3 reads CASSQVLMNTEAFF. The CDR3 DNA follows: TGCGCCAGCAGCCAAGTACTGATGAACACTGAAGCTTTCTTT.

V usage is TRBV10-2 and J usage is TRBJ2-3; 10 positions match TRBD2. The CDR3 contains 14 residues. The trim removed 7 bases at V and 7 bases at J, leaving 8 bases unmatched. Germline V gene data show CDR1 as WSHSY and CDR2 as SAAADI. The CDR3 sequence is CASKRLAGVYTQYF. In DNA form, the CDR3 reads TGCGCCAGCAAAAGGCTAGCGGGAGTCTATACGCAGTATTTT.

This clone has only a few counts. The chain employs TRBV7-9 and TRBJ1-1; D might be TRBD1 (5 bases). With 3 bases removed from V and 5 bases from J, the gap between germline ends came to 16 bases. From germline, CDR1 is SEHNR and CDR2 FQNEAQ (reference sequence). This CDR3 has 15 amino acids. The CDR3 region has the DNA TGTGCCAGCAGCTTGAAGTTGGGGGTTACAACTGAAGCTTTCTTT. It yields the protein CASSLKLGVTTEAFF. The full variable domain, its missing parts supplied by reference TRBV7-9 and TRBJ1-1, is DTGVSQNPRHKITKRGQNVTFRCDPISEHNRLYWYRQTLGQGPEFLTYFQNEAQLEKSRLLSDRFSAERPKGSFSTLEIQRTEQGDSAMYLCASSLKLGVTTEAFFGQGTRLTVV.

This chain links TRBV5-1 with TRBJ2-5, with no clear D. Germline CDR1 and CDR2: SGHRS and YFSETQ. V lost 2 bases and J 5 bases, leaving 13 bases between the germline ends. CDR3 length: 14 residues. CDR3 sequence reads: CASSFYSGAETQYF. CDR3 sequence (DNA): TGCGCCAGCAGCTTTTATAGTGGTGCGGAGACCCAGTACTTC.

CDR3 residues: CASSATSSTDTQYF. DNA of the CDR3: TGTGCCAGCAGCGCGACTTCTAGCACAGATACGCAGTATTTT. The chain links TRBV2 to TRBJ2-3; D unclear. The germline V and J ends were trimmed by 6 bases and 0 bases, with 10 bases remaining between them. Looked up from germline, CDR1 is SNHLY and CDR2 is FYNNEI. This CDR3 contains 14 residues.

The gene calls are TRBV5-1 and TRBJ2-5; 10 positions match TRBD2. With 4 bases clipped from V and 3 bases from J, the junction kept 9 bases outside the gene matches. The CDR3 totals 16 residues. From germline, CDR1 is SGHRS and CDR2 YFSETQ. The CDR3 nucleotides are TGCGCCAGCAGCCCGAGGTCGAGCGGGGGGGAAGAGACCCAGTACTTC. Translating it yields CASSPRSSGGEETQYF. The full variable domain, with the rest looked up from reference TRBV5-1 and TRBJ2-5, is KAGVTQTPRYLIKTRGQQVTLSCSPISGHRSVSWYQQTPGQGLQFLFEYFSETQRNKGNFPGRFSGRQFSNSRSEMNVSTLELGDSALYLCASSPRSSGGEETQYFGPGTRLLVL.

Here the CDR3 reads CAISLDTGGYGYTF. CDR3 DNA: TGTGCCATCAGCCTCGATACAGGGGGTTATGGCTACACCTTC. The chain links TRBV10-3 to TRBJ1-2, with 8 nucleotides matching TRBD1. The V gene's germline CDR1 is ENHRY and CDR2 SYGVKD. The CDR3 totals 14 residues. V trimming: 6 bases; J trimming: 5 bases; junction bases outside the gene matches: 8.